The clone carrying this T cell receptor (beta chain) is a singleton in its sample. The V gene lost 4 bases and the J gene lost 5 bases, with 17 bases spanning the gap. Germline CDR1 and CDR2: KGHSH and LQKENI. The CDR3 is 16 amino acids. Primers included in the PCR were 60 Vbeta and 13 Jbeta primers. Produced via immunoSEQ multiplex PCR; TCRdb's table is partial and in-frame only. The repertoire includes 200,000 or so clones, around 81% of them detected once, and around 2% sits in the top ten. These data come from a study of cytomegalovirus exposure and HLA in healthy donors. The sample consisted of PBMCs. The sequence was obtained from a woman aged 18-29 years in good health and CMV-seropositive. The chain recombines TRBV18 with TRBJ2-2, with D perhaps matching TRBD2 (5 bases). CDR3 residues: CASSLTLAVGTGELFF. The CDR3 bases are TGTGCCAGCTCACTCACTCTAGCAGTGGGTACCGGGGAGCTGTTTTTT.